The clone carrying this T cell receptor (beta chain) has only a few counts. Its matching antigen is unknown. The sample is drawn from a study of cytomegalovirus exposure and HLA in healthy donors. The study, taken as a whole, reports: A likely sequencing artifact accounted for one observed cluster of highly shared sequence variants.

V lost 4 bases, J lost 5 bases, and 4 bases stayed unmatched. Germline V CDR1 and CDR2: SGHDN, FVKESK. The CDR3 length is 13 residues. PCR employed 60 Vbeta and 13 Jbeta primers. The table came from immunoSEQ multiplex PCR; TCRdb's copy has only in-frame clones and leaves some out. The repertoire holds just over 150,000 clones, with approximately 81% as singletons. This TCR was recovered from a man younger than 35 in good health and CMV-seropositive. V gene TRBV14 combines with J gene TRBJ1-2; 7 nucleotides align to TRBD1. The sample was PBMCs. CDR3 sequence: CASSPDRVYGYTF. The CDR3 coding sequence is TGTGCCAGCAGCCCAGACAGGGTGTATGGCTACACCTTC.